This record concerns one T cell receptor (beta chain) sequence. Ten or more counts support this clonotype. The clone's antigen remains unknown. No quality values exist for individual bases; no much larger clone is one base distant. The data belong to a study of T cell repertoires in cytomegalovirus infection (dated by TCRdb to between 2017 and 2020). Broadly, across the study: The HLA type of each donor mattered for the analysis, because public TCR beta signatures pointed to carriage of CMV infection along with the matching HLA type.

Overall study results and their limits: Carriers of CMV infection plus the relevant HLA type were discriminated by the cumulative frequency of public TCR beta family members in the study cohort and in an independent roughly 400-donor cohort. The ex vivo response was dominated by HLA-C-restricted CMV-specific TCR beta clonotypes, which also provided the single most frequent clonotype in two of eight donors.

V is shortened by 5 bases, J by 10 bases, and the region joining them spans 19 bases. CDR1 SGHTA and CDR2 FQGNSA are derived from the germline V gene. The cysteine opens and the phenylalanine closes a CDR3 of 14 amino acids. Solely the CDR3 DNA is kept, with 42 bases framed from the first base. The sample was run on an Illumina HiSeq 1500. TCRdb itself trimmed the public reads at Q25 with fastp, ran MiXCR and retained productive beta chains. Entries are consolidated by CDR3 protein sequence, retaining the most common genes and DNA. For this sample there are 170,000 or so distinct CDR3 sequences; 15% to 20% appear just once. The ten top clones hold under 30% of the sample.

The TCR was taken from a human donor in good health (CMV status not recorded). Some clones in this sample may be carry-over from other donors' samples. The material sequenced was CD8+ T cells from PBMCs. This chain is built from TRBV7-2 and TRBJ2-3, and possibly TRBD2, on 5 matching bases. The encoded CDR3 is CASSPHDDYRAQYF. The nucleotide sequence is TGTGCCAGCAGCCCCCACGATGACTACCGTGCGCAGTATTTT.